Included here is one TCR beta chain sequence, with context. Its matching antigen is unknown. The germline CDR1 and CDR2 sequences are MRHNA and SNTAGT. V lost 8 bases and J 2 bases, leaving 11 bases between the germline ends. The CDR3 totals 13 residues. This sample was included in a study of T cell responses to AZD1222 COVID-19 vaccine. Whole-study results and caveats: The study found vaccine-associated CD4 TCRs spanning spike, dominant at 160-218 and 743-854. Unmutated variant regions reportedly attract nearly half of all spike-specific TCRs.

TCRdb's table, derived via immunoSEQ multiplex PCR, lists solely in-frame clones and lacks some. Of about 84,000 clones in the sample, around 85% were seen once. The chain is built from TRBV6-4 and TRBJ2-3, with TRBD2 as a possible D gene (5 bases). The sequence was obtained from an adult who received the AZD1222 COVID-19 vaccine. The material sequenced was peripheral blood, taken 28 days after the second AZD1222 dose. CDR3 nucleotides: TGTGCCAGCGGTGCGGGCCACACAGATACGCAGTATTTT. Its protein product is CASGAGHTDTQYF.